The clone carrying this T cell receptor (beta chain) was found a few times. These data originate in a study of control samples from healthy donors and cancer patients. Generated by immunoSEQ multiplex PCR, the TCRdb table keeps only in-frame clones and is missing some. The table records 130,000 or so clones, roughly 92% of them present only once. Per the germline V gene, CDR1 is ENHRY and CDR2 is SYGVKD. The V and J ends lost 7 bases and 0 bases respectively, with 13 bases between them. The CDR3 is made up of 14 amino acids. This TCR came from a man between 18 and 29 years old in good health. Input material: blood. The rearrangement links TRBV10-3 to TRBJ2-7; D not resolved. The DNA of the CDR3 is TGTGCCATCAAGAGTGTAGACGGCTCCTACGAGCAGTACTTC. Translation gives CAIKSVDGSYEQYF.